This TCR beta chain was identified in a study of blood T cell repertoires in COVID-19. Study context: Material from acute and convalescent COVID-19 was sourced from the United States, Italy and Spain.

Authors' methods: For nucleated cells, counts were estimated from reference gene primer amplification. The data were produced by immunoSEQ multiplex PCR, yet TCRdb's version contains in-frame clones alone and is incomplete. Clone size and the V and J calls come from that table; the DNA yielded D and trimming. The data contain about 290,000 clones, under 90% of them singletons. There are 18 residues in the CDR3. Seattle cases were enrolled at active infection and followed longitudinally. This sequence joins TRBV21-1 and TRBJ1-5; the DNA was not used to check the table's D call, TRBD1. TRBV21-1 is marked as a pseudogene. The receptor was derived from a woman aged 30 to 39 with COVID-19, enrolled during active disease. Input material: peripheral blood. Written as DNA, the CDR3 is TGTGCCAGCAGTGCTGACAGGCCGCCGGATTTTGGCAATCAGCCCCAGCATTTT. It yields the protein CASSADRPPDFGNQPQHF.